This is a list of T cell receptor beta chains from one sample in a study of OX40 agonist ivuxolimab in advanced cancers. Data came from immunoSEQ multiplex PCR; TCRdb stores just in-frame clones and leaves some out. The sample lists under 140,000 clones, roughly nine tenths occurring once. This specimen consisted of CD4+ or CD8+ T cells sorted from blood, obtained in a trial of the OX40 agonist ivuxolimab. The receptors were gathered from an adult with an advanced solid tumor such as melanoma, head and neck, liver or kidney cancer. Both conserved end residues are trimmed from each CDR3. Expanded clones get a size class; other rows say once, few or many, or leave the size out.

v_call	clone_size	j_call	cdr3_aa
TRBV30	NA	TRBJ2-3	AWSLAQGPATDTQY
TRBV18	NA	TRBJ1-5	AGSPVDRTWPQH
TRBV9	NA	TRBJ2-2	ASSLFPTNTGELF
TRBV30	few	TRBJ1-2	AWSPFNYGYT
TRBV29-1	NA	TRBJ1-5	SVEKDRGLYQPQH
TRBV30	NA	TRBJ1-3	AWSVRGTLDSGNTIY
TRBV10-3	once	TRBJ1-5	AISESSNQPQH
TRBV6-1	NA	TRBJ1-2	ASSEIRGFGYT
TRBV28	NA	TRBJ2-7	ASISGRSGYEQY
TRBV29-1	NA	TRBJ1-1	SVDGQGGTEAF
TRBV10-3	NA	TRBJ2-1	AISEGGRFSYNEQF
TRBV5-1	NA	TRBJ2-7	ASSFVPGLGIDEQY
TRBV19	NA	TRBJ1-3	ASSIWRTGNTIY
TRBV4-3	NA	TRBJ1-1	ASSLSGQGNTEAF
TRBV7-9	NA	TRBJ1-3	ASSFNSGNTIY
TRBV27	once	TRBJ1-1	ASSLRAAGMNTEAF
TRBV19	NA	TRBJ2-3	ASRRAGDTQY
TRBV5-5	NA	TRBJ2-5	ASSLGLAGWETQY
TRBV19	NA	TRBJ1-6	ASSISGGEDFNSPLH
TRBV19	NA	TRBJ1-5	ASTPGQGGLSNQPQH
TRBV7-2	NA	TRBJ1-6	ASSPTGGMSPLH
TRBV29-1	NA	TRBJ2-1	SALSSRTYEF
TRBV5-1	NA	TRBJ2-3	ASSFTTSGRASDTQY
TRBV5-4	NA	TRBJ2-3	ASSPLGGSPDTQY
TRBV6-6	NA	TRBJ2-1	ASSQQATLGPNEQF
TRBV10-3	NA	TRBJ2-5	AISVGRTSGGYQETQY
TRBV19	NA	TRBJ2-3	ASSIDLLAGVSTDTQY
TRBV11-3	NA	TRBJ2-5	ASSLGSQETQY
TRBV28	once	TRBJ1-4	ASSKSEKLF
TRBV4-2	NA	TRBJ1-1	ASSQDLSTEAF
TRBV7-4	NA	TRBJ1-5	ASSLEGSDQPQH
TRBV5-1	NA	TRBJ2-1	ASSLRVAGGDEQF
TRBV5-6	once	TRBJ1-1	ASSPLVNTEAF
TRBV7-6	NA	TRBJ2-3	ASSLATGGPDTQY
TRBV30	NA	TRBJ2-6	AWSVGQTGANVLT
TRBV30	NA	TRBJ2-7	AWSAYLEQY
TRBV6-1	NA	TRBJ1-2	ASSLGRGLNYGYT
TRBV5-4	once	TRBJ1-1	ASSFGGATEAF
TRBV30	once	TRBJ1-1	AWSVLGRSNTEAF
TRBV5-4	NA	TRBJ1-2	ASSPPGTVRDGYT
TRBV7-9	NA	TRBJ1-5	ASSEGQIQPQH
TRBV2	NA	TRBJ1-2	ASSGTGKNGYT
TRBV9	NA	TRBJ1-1	ASSVGPGARNTEAF
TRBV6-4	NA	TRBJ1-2	ASGGSQRGGNYGYT
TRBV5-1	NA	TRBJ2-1	ASSFGQNEQF
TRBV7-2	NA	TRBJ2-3	ASSLAGDRPDTQY
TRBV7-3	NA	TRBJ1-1	ASSRGQGAEAF
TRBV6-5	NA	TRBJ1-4	ASSRDLREKLF
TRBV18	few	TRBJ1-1	ASSPTNTEAF
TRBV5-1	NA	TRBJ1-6	ASCLGAGGPINSPLH
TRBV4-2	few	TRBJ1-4	ASSQANQGNEKLF
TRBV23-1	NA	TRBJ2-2	ASSSLVDPDTGELF
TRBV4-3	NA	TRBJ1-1	ASSHGTANTEAF
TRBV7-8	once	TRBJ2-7	ASSLALGTTYEQY
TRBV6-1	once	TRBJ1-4	ASSESLGQGSEKLF
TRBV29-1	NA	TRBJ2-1	SVGGAVGQF
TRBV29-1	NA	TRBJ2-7	SHLGYLGEQY
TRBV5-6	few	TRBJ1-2	ASISSISPRYGYT
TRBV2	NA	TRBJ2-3	ASSEGQDTQY